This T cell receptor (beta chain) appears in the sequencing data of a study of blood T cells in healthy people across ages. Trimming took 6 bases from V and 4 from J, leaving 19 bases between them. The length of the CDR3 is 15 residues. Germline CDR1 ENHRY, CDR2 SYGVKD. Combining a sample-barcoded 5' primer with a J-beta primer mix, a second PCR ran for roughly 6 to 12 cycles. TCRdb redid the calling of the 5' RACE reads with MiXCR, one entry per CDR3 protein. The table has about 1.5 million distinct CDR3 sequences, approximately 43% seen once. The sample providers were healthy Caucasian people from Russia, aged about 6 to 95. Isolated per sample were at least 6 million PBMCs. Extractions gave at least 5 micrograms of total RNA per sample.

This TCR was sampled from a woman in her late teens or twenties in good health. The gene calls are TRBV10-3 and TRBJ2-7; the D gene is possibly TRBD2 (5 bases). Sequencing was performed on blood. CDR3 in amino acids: CAIRDEGTRGYEQYF. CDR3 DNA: TGTGCCATCAGGGATGAGGGTACACGGGGATACGAGCAGTACTTC.